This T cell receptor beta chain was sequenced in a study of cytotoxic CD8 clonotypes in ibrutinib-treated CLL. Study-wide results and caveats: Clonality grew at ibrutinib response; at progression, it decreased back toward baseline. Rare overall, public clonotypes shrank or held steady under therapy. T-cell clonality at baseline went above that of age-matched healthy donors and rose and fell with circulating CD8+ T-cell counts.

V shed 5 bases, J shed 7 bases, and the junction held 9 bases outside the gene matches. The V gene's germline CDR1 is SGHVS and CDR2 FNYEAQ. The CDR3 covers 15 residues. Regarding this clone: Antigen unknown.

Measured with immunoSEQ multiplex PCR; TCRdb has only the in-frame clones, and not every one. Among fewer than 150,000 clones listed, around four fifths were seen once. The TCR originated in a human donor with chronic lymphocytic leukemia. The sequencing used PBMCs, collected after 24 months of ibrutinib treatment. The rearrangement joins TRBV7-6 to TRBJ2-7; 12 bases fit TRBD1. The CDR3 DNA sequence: TGTGCCAGCAGCCCCGGGACAGGGGGCTCGTTGGAGCAGTACTTC. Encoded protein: CASSPGTGGSLEQYF.